Shown below are 9 T cell receptor beta chains from a single sample sequenced in a study of shared clonotypes between healthy human individuals. Some clones are missing from TCRdb's copy, which holds only in-frame ones; the method was immunoSEQ multiplex PCR. The repertoire holds around 700,000 clones, roughly 73% seen once, with around 2% in the top ten. The specimen sequenced was memory CD4+ T cells sorted from blood. Subset given: CD45RA-negative fraction. These receptors all come from a woman aged 30 to 39 in good health.

By proportion, this clone is medium-sized. The chain has TRBV6-6 and TRBJ2-3, with 12 positions matching TRBD2. The CDR3 runs 15 residues. V lost 6 bases and J lost 6; bases outside the gene matches: 7. CDR1 and CDR2 (germline): MNHNY, SVGAGI (reference sequence). CDR3 bases: TGTGCCAGCAGACCTAGCGGGAGGGCCTCCGATACGCAGTATTTT. It specifies CASRPSGRASDTQYF.

CDR3 protein: CASSLTTDGTQYF. CDR3 nucleotide sequence: TGCGCCAGCAGCCTGACTACTGACGGGACCCAGTACTTC. The V call is TRBV10-1, the J call TRBJ2-5, with a possible D match to TRBD2 (5 bases). The CDR3 runs 13 residues. Per the germline V gene, CDR1 is WNHNN and CDR2 is SYGVQD (reference sequence). The V end lost 6 bases, the J end lost 7 bases, and 15 bases lay between the germline ends.

The chain links TRBV9 to TRBJ2-7; no clear D. Trimming left V 0 bases short and J 3 bases short, with 13 bases between. The V gene's germline CDR1 is SGDLS and CDR2 YYNGEE. The CDR3 is 15 residues long. CDR3: CASSVEADGFYEQYF. The CDR3 DNA reads TGTGCCAGCAGCGTAGAGGCAGACGGATTCTACGAGCAGTACTTC.

The count of this clone is one. V is TRBV19 and J is TRBJ2-3, with a possible D match to TRBD1 (7 bases). Deletions cut 4 bases from V and 9 bases from J, with 11 bases between. The CDR3 length is 12 residues. CDR1 and CDR2 from the germline V gene are LNHDA and SQIVND (reference sequence). The CDR3 loop is CASSRPGGTQYF. The CDR3 DNA is TGTGCCAGTAGTAGGCCAGGGGGGACGCAGTATTTT.

This clone was recorded a few times. The chain recombines TRBV5-4 with TRBJ1-4, with TRBD1 as a possible D gene (5 bases). Germline V gene lookup returns CDR1 SGHNT and CDR2 YYREEE (reference sequence). The CDR3 consists of 14 residues. Deletions cut 4 bases from V and 3 bases from J, with 10 bases between. CDR3 sequence: CASSLDKANEKLFF. In nucleotides, the CDR3 is TGTGCCAGCAGCCTGGACAAAGCTAATGAAAAACTGTTTTTT.

The gene calls are TRBV7-8 and TRBJ2-1; 11 bases match TRBD2. Losses at the gene ends were 5 bases for V and 7 bases for J; bases not matched to a gene: 10. Per the germline V gene, CDR1 is SGHVS and CDR2 is FQNEAQ. The CDR3 sequence is 16 residues long. CDR3: CASSARLAGWENEQFF. The DNA for the CDR3 is TGTGCCAGCAGCGCCCGACTAGCGGGATGGGAAAATGAGCAGTTCTTC.

The V gene is TRBV27, the J gene TRBJ1-1, with a tentative D call TRBD1 (6 bases). Trimming cost V 6 bases and J 2 bases, with 16 bases left between them. Germline V lookup: CDR1 MNHEY, CDR2 SMNVEV (reference sequence). CDR3 length equals 15 residues. The CDR3 loop reads CASSPRRGSNTEAFF. The DNA for the CDR3 is TGTGCCAGCAGCCCACGTAGGGGGAGCAACACTGAAGCTTTCTTT.

For this clone: Other DNA sequences in the same sample also yield this CDR3. The genes are TRBV25-1 and TRBJ2-5; D is possibly TRBD2 (5 bases). The CDR3 runs to 14 residues. CDR1 is MGHDK, CDR2 SYGVNS, per germline. The V end lost 1 base, the J end lost 5 bases, and 11 bases lay between the germline ends. CDR3 DNA: TGTGCCAGCAGTGAATTACGAGGGCTGGAGACCCAGTACTTC. Residues: CASSELRGLETQYF. The full variable domain, with the rest looked up from reference TRBV25-1 and TRBJ2-5, is EADIYQTPRYLVIGTGKKITLECSQTMGHDKMYWYQQDPGMELHLIHYSYGVNSTEKGDLSSESTVSRIRTEHFPLTLESARPSHTSQYLCASSELRGLETQYFGPGTRLLVL.

The V and J genes are TRBV6-1 and TRBJ2-7, with unresolved D. The germline CDR1 and CDR2 sequences are MNHNS and SASEGT. This CDR3 contains 11 residues. V was clipped by 6 bases and J by 7 bases, with 10 bases between them. The CDR3 loop is CASSGRWEQYF. The DNA for the CDR3 is TGTGCCAGCAGCGGACGCTGGGAGCAGTACTTC.